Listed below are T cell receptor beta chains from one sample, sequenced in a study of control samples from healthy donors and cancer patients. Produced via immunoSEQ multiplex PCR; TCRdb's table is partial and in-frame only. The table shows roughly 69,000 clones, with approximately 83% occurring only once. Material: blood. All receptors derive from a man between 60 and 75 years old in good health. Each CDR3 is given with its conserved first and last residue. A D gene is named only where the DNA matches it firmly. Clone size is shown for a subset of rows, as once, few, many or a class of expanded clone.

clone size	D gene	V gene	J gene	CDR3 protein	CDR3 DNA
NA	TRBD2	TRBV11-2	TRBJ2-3	CASSHRGTSGSGWTDTQYF	TGTGCCAGCAGCCATCGTGGGACTAGCGGGAGTGGGTGGACAGATACGCAGTATTTT
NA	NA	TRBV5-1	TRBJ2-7	CASSLGQPPGEQYF	TGCGCCAGCAGCTTGGGGCAGCCGCCCGGCGAGCAGTACTTC
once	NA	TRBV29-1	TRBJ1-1	CSALRPGGGTEAFF	TGCAGCGCCTTGAGGCCGGGGGGTGGCACTGAAGCTTTCTTT
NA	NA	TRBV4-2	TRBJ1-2	CASSSEGGYGYTF	TGTGCCAGCAGCTCCGAGGGGGGATATGGCTACACCTTC
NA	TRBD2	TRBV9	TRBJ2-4	CASSVASGDIQYF	TGTGCCAGCAGCGTAGCTAGCGGAGACATTCAGTACTTC
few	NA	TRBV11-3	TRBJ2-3	CASTPGRPEDRFF	TGTGCCAGCACCCCCGGGCGGCCGGAGGACCGTTTTTTT
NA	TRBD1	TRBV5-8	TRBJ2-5	CASSLGTGASQETQYF	TGTGCTAGCAGCTTGGGAACAGGGGCTTCCCAAGAGACCCAGTACTTC
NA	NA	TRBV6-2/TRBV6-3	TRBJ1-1	CASSYPETGASTEAFF	TGTGCCAGCAGTTACCCAGAGACAGGAGCCAGCACTGAAGCTTTCTTT
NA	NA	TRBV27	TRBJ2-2	CASRLGRALTGELFF	TGTGCCAGCAGGTTGGGAAGGGCCCTCACCGGGGAGCTGTTTTTT
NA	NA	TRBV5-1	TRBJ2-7	CARRRGEGEVQREQYF	TGCGCCCGACGCCGGGGGGAGGGGGAGGTCCAGAGGGAGCAGTACTTC
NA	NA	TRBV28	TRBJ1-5	CASSSFYSNQPQHF	TGTGCCAGCAGTTCCTTTTATAGCAATCAGCCCCAGCATTTT
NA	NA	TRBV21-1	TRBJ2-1	CASSTSRERWNEQFF	TGTGCCAGCAGCACTAGCCGGGAGAGATGGAATGAGCAGTTCTTC
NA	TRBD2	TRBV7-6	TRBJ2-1	CASSTSGSGSYNEQFF	TGTGCCAGCAGCACCAGCGGGAGTGGGTCCTACAATGAGCAGTTCTTC
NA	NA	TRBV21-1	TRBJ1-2	CASSSRQSNYGYTF	TGTGCCAGCAGCAGTCGACAGAGCAACTATGGCTACACCTTC
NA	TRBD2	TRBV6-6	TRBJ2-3	CASSHSGRPKDTQYF	TGTGCCAGCAGCCATAGCGGGAGGCCCAAAGATACGCAGTATTTT
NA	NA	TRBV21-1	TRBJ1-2	CASSKGVQLANYGYTF	TGTGCCAGCAGCAAAGGCGTTCAGTTAGCTAACTATGGCTACACCTTC
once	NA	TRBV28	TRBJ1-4	CASSFSRATTNEKLFF	TGTGCCAGCAGTTTCAGCAGGGCCACAACTAATGAAAAACTGTTTTTT
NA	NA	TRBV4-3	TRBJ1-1	CASSQDLSRPNTEAFF	TGCGCCAGCAGCCAAGATCTTTCACGGCCTAACACTGAAGCTTTCTTT
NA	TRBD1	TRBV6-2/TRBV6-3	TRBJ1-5	CASSGGTGRDQPQHF	TGTGCCAGCAGTGGCGGGACAGGAAGGGATCAGCCCCAGCATTTT
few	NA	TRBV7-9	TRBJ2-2	CASSPHRSEANTGELFF	TGTGCCAGCAGCCCCCATAGAAGCGAGGCGAACACCGGGGAGCTGTTTTTT
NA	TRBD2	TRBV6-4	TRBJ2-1	CASSDSAGELHEQFF	TGTGCCAGCAGTGACTCAGCGGGAGAATTGCATGAGCAGTTCTTC
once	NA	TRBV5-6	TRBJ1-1	CASSLRMNTEAFF	TGTGCCAGCAGCTTACGGATGAACACTGAAGCTTTCTTT
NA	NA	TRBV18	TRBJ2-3	CASSPAGWGDTQYF	TGTGCCAGCTCACCAGCCGGGTGGGGAGATACGCAGTATTTT
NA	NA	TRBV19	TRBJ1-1	CASSSTGNTEAFF	TGTGCCAGTAGTTCAACAGGGAACACTGAAGCTTTCTTT
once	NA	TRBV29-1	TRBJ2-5	CSVEGLRGETQYF	TGCAGCGTTGAAGGCCTGCGGGGAGAGACCCAGTACTTC
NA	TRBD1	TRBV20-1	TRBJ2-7	CCASGDRGEGYEQYF	TGCTGTGCTAGTGGGGACAGGGGGGAGGGCTACGAGCAGTACTTC
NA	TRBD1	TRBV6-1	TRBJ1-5	CASSDYRGLNQPQHF	TGTGCCAGCAGTGATTACAGGGGCTTAAATCAGCCCCAGCATTTT
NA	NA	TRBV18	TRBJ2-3	CASSLGVTTDTQYF	TGTGCCAGCTCACTAGGGGTAACGACAGATACGCAGTATTTT
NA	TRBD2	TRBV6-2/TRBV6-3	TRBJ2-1	CASSLSGRSNEQFF	TGTGCCAGCAGTCTGAGCGGGAGGTCGAATGAGCAGTTCTTC
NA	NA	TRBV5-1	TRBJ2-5	CASSLGGGPGKETQYF	TGCGCCAGCAGCCTCGGAGGGGGACCGGGAAAAGAGACCCAGTACTTC
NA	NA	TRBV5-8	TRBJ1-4	CASSPTQEQGINEKLFF	TGTGCCAGCAGCCCCACACAAGAACAGGGCATCAATGAAAAACTGTTTTTT
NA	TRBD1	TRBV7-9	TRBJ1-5	CASSRGQGANQPQHF	TGTGCCAGCAGCCGGGGACAGGGGGCGAATCAGCCCCAGCATTTT